This T cell receptor beta chain is from a study of vaccination and CD4 T cells after COVID-19. A word on this clonotype: The antigen remains unidentified.

Losses at the gene ends were 6 bases for V and 5 bases for J; bases not matched to a gene: 0. CDR3 size: 12 residues. Per germline, CDR1 SNHLY and CDR2 FYNNEI. The Oncomine TCR Beta short-read assay generated sequence data from the DNA of cultured CD4+ T cells. In TCRdb, the PCR reads were re-called with MiXCR into one record per CDR3 protein. The data contain about 24,000 distinct CDR3 sequences, 40% to 50% of them singletons. Time point noted: late sampling 161 to 241 days after vaccination in three convalescent patients. Treatment indicated: roughly 10-day PBMC culture with coronavirus spike peptide pools or control peptides (ViraFEST assay).

The gene calls are TRBV2 and TRBJ2-5, with 10 bases fitting TRBD2. This sequence originates from a human donor who had recovered from COVID-19. The sample consisted of CD4+ T cells from blood, cultured in vitro, taken about 7 months after SARS-CoV-2 vaccination. CDR3 sequence: CASRGLAETQYF. The DNA for the CDR3 is TGTGCCAGCAGGGGACTAGCGGAGACCCAGTACTTC.